Sequencing of this T cell receptor (beta chain) was carried out in a study of blood T cell repertoires in COVID-19 (dated by TCRdb to between 2020 and 2021). Regarding the complete study: Collaborator samples came from the United States, Italy and Spain and covered acute and convalescent phases of COVID-19. The material from the prospective study consisted of cDNA or gDNA derived from T cells, B-cell-depleted T cells, or PBMCs. The dataset comprised deeply sampled blood TCRbeta repertoires from subjects exposed to, actively infected with, or recovered from COVID-19. A freely available public database, intended as a resource for researchers studying the immune response to SARS-CoV-2, is where the repertoires were released. Samples came from the ongoing ImmuneRACE study (first 160 participants) plus 1,254 subjects from 6 global collaborators. A de-identified subject ID, COVID-19 status, age in years and sex were almost always included in the sample metadata. Where available, HLA class I and class II types were obtained from metadata supplied by the sample provider rather than from assay-based typing.

The study at large found these results: How much clinical and demographic metadata was included differed by source and by participant, and the metadata was provided uncurated.

On this clone itself: Which antigen it targets is not known. No much larger clonotype is one base removed from it; base qualities were not supplied.

The collaborating institutions used their own protocols to collect whole blood in K2EDTA tubes. For TCRbeta analysis, collaborators shipped samples as frozen whole blood, isolated PBMCs, or DNA extracted from either of those sample types. Relative to germline, V is missing 5 bases and J is missing 7 bases, with 5 bases of the junction outside any gene match. Taken from cysteine to phenylalanine, the CDR3 has 12 residues. The only DNA kept is the CDR3, 36 bases in frame from the first base. The CDR1 and CDR2 encoded by the germline V gene are MDHEN and SYDVKM. The immunoSEQ Assay, a bias-controlled multiplex PCR, was used to amplify TCRbeta CDR3 regions from genomic DNA. Per the original workflow: Within the assay, amplification of reference gene primers was used to estimate how many nucleated cells each sample contained. To quantify the absolute abundance of each unique TCRbeta CDR3 rearrangement, sequence reads were collapsed and filtered. For each sample, productive Simpson clonality was calculated as the square root of Simpson's diversity index over productive rearrangements. In its TCRdb copy, this immuneACCESS table keeps in-frame sequences only and misses some clones. Where compared with another copy, unresolved V genes explain less than half of these, and the others have no known cause. Clone size and V and J calls were adopted from that table, with D and trimming inferred from the DNA. The sample profile shows 55,000 to 65,000 clones; around 86% of them were found once. The leading ten clones occupy around 3.4% of the sample.

Recombination connected TRBV28 to TRBJ2-7; the junction holds 7 bases that match TRBD1. The specimen sequenced was peripheral blood. This receptor was taken from a woman older than 75 with acute or convalescent COVID-19. The DNA sequence follows: TGTGCCAGCAGTACAGGGGCGCGGGAGCAGTACTTC. Translation gives CASSTGAREQYF. The full variable domain, with segments outside the CDR3 supplied by the reference TRBV28 and TRBJ2-7 proteins, appears as DVKVTQSSRYLVKRTGEKVFLECVQDMDHENMFWYRQDPGLGLRLIYFSYDVKMKEKGDIPEGYSVSREKKERFSLILESASTNQTSMYLCASSTGAREQYFGPGTRLTVT.